This T cell receptor beta chain was sequenced during a study of CD8+ T cells in alopecia areata (dated by TCRdb to the late 2010s). About the investigation overall: The treated patients, all with moderate-to-severe alopecia areata, were enrolled in an open-label pilot trial of oral tofacitinib given at 5 to 10 mg twice daily. Scalp clonality was compared across normal scalp (n=4), patchy alopecia areata scalp (n=8), and alopecia totalis/universalis scalp (n=8). High-throughput TCRbeta sequencing was used to examine T cell clonal expansion in alopecia areata in both the C3H/HeJ mouse model and human patients. Patients received tofacitinib for 6 to 18 months and were then followed off drug for 6 months to check for delayed response and recurrence. TCRbeta CDR3 regions were amplified by immunoSEQ multiplex PCR with 35 Vbeta forward and 13 Jbeta reverse primers. Tofacitinib-treated patients had biopsies at baseline and at 4 and 24 weeks of treatment, with a later scalp biopsy in several patients. For the treated patients, the SALT score, which quantifies what percentage of scalp surface area is affected, served as the measure of disease severity. Scalp tissue and sorted CD4+ and CD8+ peripheral blood T cells from patchy and totalis/universalis alopecia areata patients and from healthy controls were covered by human TCRbeta sequencing. RNA was extracted with the PAXgene miRNA kit for fixed scalp, the miRNeasy kit for PBMCs, and the RNeasy kit for mouse skin. On the study overall, not on this receptor specifically: Shared TCR sequences between patients were less evident than in mice, which may be partly attributable to HLA diversity in the patient population. Many expanded lesional clones persisted in scalp and blood during tofacitinib treatment, which may partly explain relapse after stopping treatment. Unlike mouse skin, where gammadelta T cells dominate, normal human skin contains resident alphabeta T cells that get sequenced too, which complicates analysis of the scalp TCR repertoire. Tofacitinib significantly lowered scalp clonality and the number of expanded CD8+ clones among the top 100 scalp clones. Compared with normal scalp, lesional scalp had higher clonality and more expanded CD8+ clones, particularly in alopecia totalis/universalis, a pattern that suggests antigenic drive. Because the treated cohort was small and had only one nonresponder, larger studies are needed to examine links between baseline CD8+ expansion and response.

About this clone itself: Its antigen specificity is not known. No per-base quality is available; no much larger clone lies one base away.

The time point label, read with the paper, signifies: around 22 weeks on oral tofacitinib. This specimen's treatment or condition label, interpreted: oral pan-JAK inhibitor, 5-10 mg twice daily. From alopecia areata patients, peripheral blood was collected along with lesional scalp punch biopsies. PBMCs were isolated by density centrifugation and stained for CD3, CD4 and CD8, after which CD4+ and CD8+ T cells were sorted on a FACSAria. Libraries were prepared through the immunoSEQ multiplex PCR assay. For TCR sequencing, RNA was extracted from every sample and reverse transcribed into cDNA to serve as template. SuperScript III was used to make first-strand cDNA, primed with a 2:1 mix of oligo-dT and random hexamers. A synthetic immune receptor repertoire was used to measure amplification bias, and any remaining bias was corrected computationally. Concerning the study's data processing: After raw reads were preprocessed to remove errors, the CDR3 was defined following IMGT conventions as running from the conserved cysteine to phenylalanine. Clonality was computed by normalizing Shannon entropy by log2 of the number of productive unique TCRs and subtracting the result from 1. Whether scalp clones were CD4 or CD8 was inferred by matching scalp TCRbeta sequences against CD4 and CD8 repertoires sorted from blood. In TCRdb, the immuneACCESS table is reduced to in-frame sequences with V and J assigned. These tables do not hold every clone; where another copy was compared, an unresolved V gene accounts for under half, and the others remain unexplained. D and trimming were read from the DNA, whereas the V and J calls and clone size are those reported in that table. Counted in this sample were under 350,000 clones; 58% of them appeared once. The top ten constitute approximately 2% of the sample.

Trimming takes 4 bases from V and 4 bases from J, and the germline ends sit 13 bases apart. Via the germline V gene, CDR1 is MGHRA and CDR2 YSYEKL. Counted from cysteine to phenylalanine, this CDR3 has 14 amino acids. Only the CDR3 region is kept as DNA, spanning 42 bases read in frame from base 1. The chain joins TRBV4-1 to TRBJ2-5; the D call is tentative, TRBD1 or TRBD2, as each matches 5 bases. The receptor comes from a human donor with alopecia areata. Source: CD4+ T cells sorted from blood, taken at week 24, from a patient treated with tofacitinib. The CDR3 region: CASSPGRAGETQYF. In nucleotides, the sequence is TGCGCCAGCAGCCCGGGGCGGGCCGGAGAGACCCAGTACTTC.